A single sample is the source of the 21 T cell receptor beta chains below, sequenced in a study of blood T cells in healthy people across ages. Together with a sample-barcoded 5' primer, a J-beta primer mix was included in a second PCR lasting roughly 6 to 12 cycles. TCRdb called the 5' RACE reads again in MiXCR, with one record for every CDR3 protein. The repertoire consists of 800,000 or so distinct CDR3 sequences, with 20% to 25% occurring once and the leading ten covering 3.7%. The data also belong to a second study, concerning T cells of mothers and their children.

Specimen: blood. The origin of the receptors is a boy between 5 and 17 years old in good health.

Many counts were recorded for this clonotype. This sequence joins TRBV28 and TRBJ1-1; a weak D match, TRBD1 (6 bases). Germline loops: CDR1 MDHEN, CDR2 SYDVKM. V was clipped by 4 bases and J by 2 bases, with 14 bases between them. The CDR3 length is 15 residues. The CDR3 coding sequence is TGTGCCAGCAGTTCATATCGGGACACTAACACTGAAGCTTTCTTT. This translates into CASSSYRDTNTEAFF.

This clonotype was counted ten times or more. This sequence joins TRBV7-2 and TRBJ1-2; the D gene is possibly TRBD1 (5 bases). The V and J ends lost 5 bases and 8 bases respectively, with 24 bases between them. Germline assignment: CDR1 SGHTA and CDR2 FQGNSA. CDR3 size: 16 residues. As DNA, the CDR3 is TGTGCCAGCAGCGGGGACCCCGTAAGGAGTTTAGGCGGCTACACCTTC. It encodes CASSGDPVRSLGGYTF.

In this sample, this clonotype turned up a few times. This chain connects TRBV29-1 to TRBJ2-7; 7 bases agree with TRBD1. Per germline, CDR1 SQVTM and CDR2 ANQGSEA. With 2 bases clipped from V and 4 bases from J, the junction kept 2 bases outside the gene matches. This CDR3 has 12 amino acids. The CDR3 spells CSVESTGYEQYF. The DNA for the CDR3 is TGCAGCGTTGAATCGACAGGGTACGAGCAGTACTTC.

This clonotype was detected a few times. The chain employs TRBV7-2 and TRBJ1-3; D is unclear. From germline, CDR1 is SGHTA and CDR2 FQGNSA. CDR3 size: 15 residues. V gave up 1 base and J gave up 0 bases, with 7 bases separating them. CDR3 residues: CASSLGPNSGNTIYF. In DNA, the CDR3 is TGTGCCAGCAGCTTAGGTCCTAACTCTGGAAACACCATATATTTT.

In this sample, this clonotype turned up many times. The chain couples TRBV12-3 or TRBV12-4 to TRBJ2-7, with 7 positions matching TRBD2. The length of the CDR3 is 16 residues. With 2 bases clipped from V and 0 bases from J, the junction kept 7 bases outside the gene matches. The CDR3 here is CASSLSGGRSSYEQYF. For the CDR3, the DNA is TGTGCCAGCAGTTTATCGGGGGGAAGGAGCTCCTACGAGCAGTACTTC.

At least ten counts were recorded for this clonotype. The chain uses TRBV7-2 and TRBJ2-3; a weak D match, TRBD2 (6 bases). CDR3 length: 16 amino acids. Trimming removed 1 base at V and 4 bases at J, with 15 bases between. The germline V gene encodes CDR1 SGHTA and CDR2 FQGNSA. CDR3: CASSLGITGVADTQYF. The CDR3 DNA follows: TGTGCCAGCAGCTTAGGCATAACGGGGGTCGCAGATACGCAGTATTTT.

The V and J genes are TRBV20-1 and TRBJ2-1; 7 bases match TRBD2. Trimming cost V 3 bases and J 3 bases; bases outside gene matches: 2. Germline CDR1 is DFQATT and CDR2 is SNEGSKA (reference sequence). CDR3 length equals 13 residues. The CDR3 DNA reads TGCAGTGCTAGCGGCGGGGGCTACAATGAGCAGTTCTTC. This encodes CSASGGGYNEQFF.

The chain links TRBV6-4 to TRBJ2-2; 9 bases are shared with TRBD1. V was clipped by 3 bases and J by 7 bases; unmatched bases: 3. Germline CDR1 MRHNA, CDR2 SNTAGT. This CDR3 comprises 14 residues. Here the CDR3 reads CASSEGTGSGELFF. The CDR3 DNA reads as TGTGCCAGCAGTGAAGGGACAGGGAGCGGGGAGCTGTTTTTT.

This rearrangement joins TRBV7-9 to TRBJ1-4; weak D call: TRBD1 (6 bases). CDR1 and CDR2 from the germline V gene are SEHNR and FQNEAQ (reference sequence). This CDR3 comprises 15 residues. Trimming removed 1 base at V and 8 bases at J, with 14 bases between. For the CDR3, the DNA is TGTGCCAGCAGCTTAGACACAGGGTTGGGGGAAAAACTGTTTTTT. This codes for CASSLDTGLGEKLFF.

This clonotype was counted between two and nine times. The chain employs TRBV5-1 and TRBJ2-1; TRBD2 might be the D (6 bases). The CDR3 covers 15 residues. Trimming removed 3 bases from V and 5 bases from J, with 15 bases in between. Germline values: CDR1 SGHRS, CDR2 YFSETQ. This CDR3 is CASSSGLANNNEQFF. The CDR3 nucleotides are TGCGCCAGCAGCTCCGGGCTAGCGAATAACAATGAGCAGTTCTTC. Full variable domain (missing parts from reference TRBV5-1 and TRBJ2-1): KAGVTQTPRYLIKTRGQQVTLSCSPISGHRSVSWYQQTPGQGLQFLFEYFSETQRNKGNFPGRFSGRQFSNSRSEMNVSTLELGDSALYLCASSSGLANNNEQFFGPGTRLTVL.

The V and J genes are TRBV27 and TRBJ2-3; the D gene could be TRBD1 or TRBD2 (5 bases each). There are 15 residues in the CDR3. CDR1 is MNHEY, CDR2 SMNVEV, per germline (reference sequence). Trimming removed 4 bases from V and 8 bases from J, with 19 bases in between. The chain's CDR3 is CASSSRVAPTVTQYF. The CDR3 DNA reads TGTGCCAGCAGTTCCAGGGTAGCGCCCACGGTTACGCAGTATTTT.

This chain joins TRBV29-1 and TRBJ1-2, with D maybe TRBD1 (6 bases). The V end was cut by 2 bases, the J end by 3 bases, with 19 bases between. Germline CDR1 and CDR2: SQVTM and ANQGSEA. CDR3 size: 16 residues. This chain's CDR3 is CSVESVSGAGDYGYTF. As DNA, the CDR3 is TGCAGCGTTGAAAGTGTATCAGGGGCTGGAGACTATGGCTACACCTTC.

The sample holds many counts of this clonotype. The CDR3 here is CASSPGTGVGETQYF. The CDR3 nucleotides are TGTGCCTCCTCGCCCGGGACAGGGGTAGGGGAGACCCAGTACTTC. This sequence joins TRBV10-3 and TRBJ2-5, with 10 bases that match TRBD1. The CDR3 is 15 residues long. The junction had 14 bases not matched to a gene; V was cut back by 11 bases and J by 5 bases. From germline, CDR1 is ENHRY and CDR2 SYGVKD.

There are a few counts of this clonotype. A read error may explain this, as a much larger clone is one base away. The gene calls are TRBV12-3 or TRBV12-4 and TRBJ2-5; 10 bases fit TRBD2. The J call may be in error: the DNA end matches TRBJ2-7 better. This CDR3 has 19 amino acids. CDR3 amino acids: CASSSASGGRFSRSYEQYF. The CDR3 DNA is TGTGCCAGCAGTTCCGCTAGCGGGGGTCGATTCTCGCGTTCCTACGAGCAGTACTTC.

In its sample, this clonotype was seen a few times. This chain joins TRBV4-2 and TRBJ1-5; unclear D gene. Trimming pared 0 bases from V and 6 bases from J, leaving 15 bases between. The CDR3 runs 16 residues. From germline, CDR1 is LGHNA and CDR2 YNFKEQ. CDR3: CASSQDRFTVSQPQHF. The CDR3 nucleotides are TGTGCCAGCAGCCAAGATCGGTTTACAGTGTCTCAGCCCCAGCATTTT.

A few counts support this clonotype. This rearrangement joins TRBV4-2 to TRBJ2-7, with D possibly TRBD2 on 5 matching bases. The CDR3 has 14 residues. Trimming cost V 4 bases and J 0 bases, with 10 bases left between them. The V gene's germline CDR1 is LGHNA and CDR2 YNFKEQ. CDR3 bases: TGTGCCAGCAGCCCATTCGAGGGCTCCTACGAGCAGTACTTC. Protein sequence: CASSPFEGSYEQYF.

There are a few counts of this clonotype. The CDR3 nucleotides read TGCAGTGCTAGCCCGACAGGGCGTTTGGACAATGAGCAGTTCTTC. Its protein is CSASPTGRLDNEQFF. The chain recombines TRBV20-1 with TRBJ2-1, with TRBD1 matching over 7 bases. J gave up 5 bases and V 3 bases, and 10 bases lay outside the gene matches. The CDR3 contains 15 residues. Looked up from germline, CDR1 is DFQATT and CDR2 is SNEGSKA (reference sequence).

The chain employs TRBV9 and TRBJ2-5; the match to TRBD2 covers 7 bases. The J call is in doubt because the DNA end fits TRBJ2-1 better. The germline gives CDR1 SGDLS, CDR2 YYNGEE. The CDR3 is made up of 16 amino acids. The CDR3 DNA is TGTGCCAGCAGCGTAGAGGTGGGGGGGACCTACAATGAGCAGTTCTTC. Encoded protein: CASSVEVGGTYNEQFF.

The gene calls are TRBV20-1 and TRBJ2-5; 9 bases align to TRBD1. The J call may be in error: the DNA end matches TRBJ2-7 better. This CDR3 region has 13 residues. CDR1 and CDR2 (germline): DFQATT, SNEGSKA (reference sequence). In nucleotides, the CDR3 is TGCAGTGCTATCGGGACAGGGAACCACGAGCAGTACTTC. Protein sequence: CSAIGTGNHEQYF.

Only a few counts were recorded for this clonotype. This chain connects TRBV20-1 to TRBJ2-4; tentative D call: TRBD2 (6 bases). The CDR3 totals 14 residues. CDR1 is DFQATT and CDR2 is SNEGSKA in the germline V gene (reference sequence). Trimming cost V 8 bases and J 6 bases, with 20 bases left between them. CDR3 DNA: TGCAGTCTGCGTCCGGAAGGGCGGGGAAACATTCAGTACTTC. Residues: CSLRPEGRGNIQYF.

This clonotype was detected many times. This rearrangement joins TRBV29-1 to TRBJ2-1; the match to TRBD2 covers 10 bases. Losses at the gene ends were 3 bases for V and 7 bases for J; bases not matched to a gene: 6. This CDR3 has 14 residues. Germline V gene data show CDR1 as SQVTM and CDR2 as ANQGSEA. The CDR3 protein is CSVEGLAGDNEQFF. DNA of the CDR3: TGCAGCGTTGAGGGTCTAGCGGGAGATAATGAGCAGTTCTTC.